Each of the 20 T cell receptor beta chains below was sequenced from the same sample in a study of long-term antiretroviral therapy in people with HIV. Survey-level immunoSEQ v3.0 assays were run. Profiled with immunoSEQ multiplex PCR; TCRdb holds only in-frame clones, not every one. Of about 25,000 clones listed, about 88% are singletons. The sample in question was unsorted PBMCs, obtained 1.9 years after starting antiretroviral therapy. The receptors here all came from a woman in her 30s with HIV.

The chain joins TRBV10-2 to TRBJ1-2, with no clear D. Looked up from germline, CDR1 is WSHSY and CDR2 is SAAADI. The CDR3 covers 13 residues. V was shortened by 7 bases and J by 0 bases, with 9 bases between the two germline ends. CDR3 bases: TGCGCCAGCAAAGGAGTTTCTAACTATGGCTACACCTTC. Translating it yields CASKGVSNYGYTF.

This rearrangement joins TRBV29-1 to TRBJ1-5; no reliable D call. CDR1 is SQVTM and CDR2 is ANQGSEA in the germline V gene. The CDR3 length is 12 residues. The germline V and J ends were trimmed by 4 bases and 0 bases, with 4 bases remaining between them. CDR3 sequence (DNA): TGCAGCGTTGGCGGTAGCAATCAGCCCCAGCATTTT. Translated, it gives CSVGGSNQPQHF.

The chain has TRBV27 and TRBJ2-5, with no clear D. This CDR3 has 14 amino acids. In germline, CDR1 is MNHEY, CDR2 SMNVEV (reference sequence). Trimming removed 2 bases from V and 5 bases from J, with 12 bases in between. In nucleotides, the CDR3 is TGTGCCAGCAGTTTAGGCCCAGAGGAGGAGACCCAGTACTTC. This codes for CASSLGPEEETQYF.

The chain carries TRBV9 and TRBJ2-5, with D perhaps TRBD2 (6 bases). There are 15 residues in the CDR3. The V end was cut by 4 bases, the J end by 5 bases, with 18 bases between. Germline CDR1 SGDLS, CDR2 YYNGEE. In DNA, the CDR3 is TGTGCCAGCAGCCCTCAAGGGACGGCGGGGGAGACCCAGTACTTC. Translated, it gives CASSPQGTAGETQYF.

J is TRBJ2-5 and V is TRBV7-2; TRBD2 matches 8 bases. The germline gives CDR1 SGHTA, CDR2 FQGNSA. The CDR3 length is 15 residues. With V trimmed by 2 bases and J by 4 bases, 6 bases remained unmatched. The CDR3 sequence is CASSLTSGQGETQYF. DNA of the CDR3: TGTGCCAGCAGCTTAACTAGCGGACAAGGAGAGACCCAGTACTTC.

The rearrangement joins TRBV28 to TRBJ1-5, with 8 bases that match TRBD1. J gave up 6 bases and V 0 bases, and 4 bases lay outside the gene matches. Germline V gene lookup returns CDR1 MDHEN and CDR2 SYDVKM. The CDR3 covers 15 residues. In DNA, the CDR3 is TGTGCCAGCAGTTTATGGCAGGGGGCGAGTCAGCCCCAGCATTTT. Translated, it gives CASSLWQGASQPQHF.

The genes are TRBV21-1 and TRBJ2-3; the D segment call TRBD2 is taken from the table without a DNA check. TRBV21-1 is labeled a pseudogene. This CDR3 has 14 amino acids. CDR3 nucleotide sequence: TGTGCCAGCAGCAAAGTGCGTAGCACAGATACGCAGTATTTT. Its protein product is CASSKVRSTDTQYF.

This chain connects TRBV29-1 to TRBJ1-1; D call uncertain. Trimming cost V 6 bases and J 0 bases, with 8 bases left between them. This CDR3 has 12 amino acids. Germline V gene sequence: CDR1 SQVTM, CDR2 ANQGSEA. The DNA for the CDR3 is TGCAGCGTCGGGAAGATGAACACTGAAGCTTTCTTT. This translates into CSVGKMNTEAFF.

The rearrangement uses TRBV21-1 and TRBJ1-6; TRBD1 is taken as the D call from the table, unchecked against the DNA. TRBV21-1 is a documented pseudogene. This CDR3 has 16 amino acids. The CDR3 DNA is TGTGCCAGCAGCAAACCCTGGACACCTCATAATTCACCCCTCCACTTT. Its protein product is CASSKPWTPHNSPLHF.

Only a few counts were recorded for this clone. The rearrangement uses TRBV7-8 and TRBJ2-7; D unclear. Trimming left V 5 bases short and J 2 bases short, with 10 bases between. The CDR3 totals 13 residues. Germline CDR1 and CDR2: SGHVS and FQNEAQ. CDR3 in amino acids: CASSPLSPYEQYV. The CDR3 nucleotides read TGTGCCAGCAGCCCCTTATCCCCCTACGAGCAGTACGTC.

The gene calls are TRBV19 and TRBJ1-1; 7 bases are a match to TRBD1. This CDR3 is 14 amino acids long. The junction had 4 bases not matched to a gene; V was cut back by 6 bases and J by 0 bases. Germline CDR1 reads LNHDA; CDR2 reads SQIVND (reference sequence). CDR3 DNA sequence: TGTGCCAGTAGCTTCGGGACAGTGAACACTGAAGCTTTCTTT. Translation: CASSFGTVNTEAFF.

The chain recombines TRBV29-1 with TRBJ2-3; 8 bases fit TRBD2. Germline CDR1 and CDR2: SQVTM and ANQGSEA. V shed 3 bases and J 4 bases; nucleotides not matched to a gene: 9. The CDR3 loop spans 15 amino acids. Here the CDR3 DNA reads TGCAGCGTTGATAGAGGGACTAGTATGTCAGATACGCAGTATTTT. Translated, it gives CSVDRGTSMSDTQYF.

The rearrangement uses TRBV29-1 and TRBJ2-2, with D perhaps matching TRBD1 (6 bases). V lost 4 bases and J 2 bases, leaving 11 bases between the germline ends. The CDR3 runs to 14 residues. Looked up from germline, CDR1 is SQVTM and CDR2 is ANQGSEA. The CDR3 region has the DNA TGCAGCGTTGGGACAGCCAGCAACACCGGGGAGCTGTTTTTT. This sequence encodes CSVGTASNTGELFF.

V gene TRBV2 combines with J gene TRBJ1-6; D unresolved. CDR1 SNHLY and CDR2 FYNNEI come from the germline V gene. The CDR3 contains 16 residues. V was clipped by 7 bases and J by 2 bases, with 15 bases between them. The CDR3 loop reads CASIGVEGTYNSPLHF. CDR3 coding DNA: TGTGCCAGCATTGGGGTTGAGGGAACCTATAATTCACCCCTCCACTTT.

This chain uses TRBV19 with TRBJ2-2, with D hard to call. V lost 6 bases and J 3 bases, leaving 8 bases between the germline ends. The CDR3 has 13 residues. CDR1 LNHDA and CDR2 SQIVND come from the germline V gene (reference sequence). CDR3 sequence reads: CASSPGDTGELFF. DNA for the CDR3: TGTGCCAGTAGCCCTGGGGACACCGGGGAGCTGTTTTTT.

This chain links TRBV6-1 with TRBJ1-1; D might be TRBD1 (6 bases). CDR3 length: 12 residues. The germline gives CDR1 MNHNS, CDR2 SASEGT. V dropped 8 bases and J dropped 2 bases, with 9 bases sitting between them. The CDR3 nucleotides read TGTGCCAGCCCGACAGGAAACACTGAAGCTTTCTTT. Protein sequence: CASPTGNTEAFF.

The CDR3 coding sequence is TGTGCCAGCAGCTGGGGGGGAGGGGACGAGCAGTACTTC. Its translation: CASSWGGGDEQYF. This chain joins TRBV5-6 and TRBJ2-7, with 7 bases identical to TRBD2. V gave up 3 bases and J gave up 5 bases; unmatched junction bases: 5. The germline CDR1 and CDR2 sequences are SGHDT and YYEEEE. CDR3 size: 13 residues.

V and J are TRBV9 and TRBJ1-4, with TRBD1 as a possible D gene (5 bases). Trimming stripped 2 bases from V and 2 bases from J, with 10 bases between. The CDR3 runs to 15 residues. Germline V gene data show CDR1 as SGDLS and CDR2 as YYNGEE. CDR3 DNA: TGTGCCAGCAGCGTCGAGAGGGGTACTAATGAAAAACTGTTTTTT. Its translation: CASSVERGTNEKLFF.

The chain's CDR3 is CASSQDLQTGGWNTEAFF. CDR3 DNA: TGCGCCAGCAGCCAAGACCTCCAGACAGGGGGCTGGAACACTGAAGCTTTCTTT. V is TRBV4-1 and J is TRBJ1-1; 10 bases are a match to TRBD1. The J segment lost 1 base and the V segment lost 0 bases, leaving 8 bases of the junction unmatched. The CDR3 has 18 amino acids. Germline CDR1 reads MGHRA; CDR2 reads YSYEKL.

In DNA form, the CDR3 reads TGTGCCAGCAGCCCGACAGGGGAGGCTCAGCCCCAGCATTTT. The encoded protein is CASSPTGEAQPQHF. The V call is TRBV7-6, the J call TRBJ1-5, with 8 nucleotides matching TRBD1. The germline V gene encodes CDR1 SGHVS and CDR2 FNYEAQ. V dropped 5 bases and J dropped 6; count of bases not matched to a gene: 6. There are 14 residues in the CDR3.